Sequencing of this T cell receptor beta chain was carried out in a study of T-cell memory formation after mild COVID-19. Germline assignment: CDR1 MGHRA and CDR2 YSYEKL. V gave up 1 base and J gave up 5 bases; unmatched junction bases: 13. The CDR3 covers 17 residues. TCRdb processed the 5' RACE reads anew with MiXCR; each CDR3 protein has one entry. The sample has 150,000 or so distinct CDR3 sequences, about 14% seen once. This clonotype was found a few times. The V and J genes are TRBV4-1 and TRBJ1-1; TRBD1 agrees at 7 bases. This clonotype was sampled from an adult woman who had mild COVID-19 (a few samples of this study predate the infection). Cell type and time point are not known. Input material: PBMCs or a T cell subset sorted from them (not recorded which). This CDR3 reads CASSQGKGASPLTEAFF. CDR3 bases: TGCGCCAGCAGCCAAGGGAAGGGGGCGTCCCCGCTTACTGAAGCTTTCTTT.